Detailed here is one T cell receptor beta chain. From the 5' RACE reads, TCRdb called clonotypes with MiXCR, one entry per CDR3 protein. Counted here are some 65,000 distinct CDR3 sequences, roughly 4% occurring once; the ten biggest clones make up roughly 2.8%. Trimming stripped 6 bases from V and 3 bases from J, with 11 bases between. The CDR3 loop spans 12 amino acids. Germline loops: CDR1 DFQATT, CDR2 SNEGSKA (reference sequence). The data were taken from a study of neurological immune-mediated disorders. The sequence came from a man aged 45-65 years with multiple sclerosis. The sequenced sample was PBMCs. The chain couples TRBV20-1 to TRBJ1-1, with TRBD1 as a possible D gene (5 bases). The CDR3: CSAELGDTEAFF. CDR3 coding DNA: TGCAGTGCGGAGTTGGGGGACACTGAAGCTTTCTTT.